Each of the 17 T cell receptor beta chains below was sequenced from the same sample in a study of blood T cell repertoires in COVID-19. Repertoires were generated with immunoSEQ multiplex PCR, while TCRdb's copy carries only in-frame clones and drops some. The table shows 400,000 to 550,000 clones, with approximately 90% occurring only once. Sequenced sample: PBMCs or T cells enriched from blood (not recorded which). These receptors all stem from a woman aged 18-29 years with acute COVID-19.

V and J are TRBV4-2 and TRBJ2-2, with TRBD2 matching 9 bases. Germline V gene data show CDR1 as LGHNA and CDR2 as YNFKEQ. V lost 3 bases, J lost 9 bases, and 5 bases stayed unmatched. The CDR3 spans 14 residues. In DNA form, the CDR3 reads TGTGCCAGCAGCCATCTAGCGGGGTTGAGGGAGCTGTTTTTT. Translation gives CASSHLAGLRELFF.

The chain employs TRBV5-1 and TRBJ2-7, with 12 nucleotides matching TRBD2. Unmatched junction bases numbered 11, after V lost 3 bases and J lost 4 bases. The CDR3 length is 17 residues. CDR1 and CDR2 (germline): SGHRS, YFSETQ. The CDR3 here is CASSSGPMTSGSYEQYF. The CDR3 DNA follows: TGCGCCAGCAGCTCGGGACCCATGACTAGCGGGAGTTACGAGCAGTACTTC.

The J gene is TRBJ2-3, the V gene TRBV9; D may be TRBD1 (6 bases). There are 14 residues in the CDR3. Trimming took off 7 bases at V and 4 bases at J, with 16 bases between the two ends. Germline-derived CDR1 and CDR2 are SGDLS and YYNGEE. The CDR3 is CASSFRGIADTQYF. As DNA, the CDR3 is TGTGCCAGCTCTTTCAGGGGCATAGCAGATACGCAGTATTTT.

The V gene is TRBV19, the J gene TRBJ2-1; the D gene is possibly TRBD2 (5 bases). The CDR3 spans 15 residues. V lost 4 bases and J 8 bases, leaving 18 bases between the germline ends. The germline gives CDR1 LNHDA, CDR2 SQIVND (reference sequence). CDR3 loop: CASSRSSASLHEQFF. In DNA, the CDR3 is TGTGCCAGTAGTAGGTCGAGTGCTAGCTTGCATGAGCAGTTCTTC.

The J gene is TRBJ2-7, the V gene TRBV5-1, with D tentatively TRBD1 (6 bases). V dropped 4 bases and J dropped 3 bases, with 8 bases sitting between them. In germline, CDR1 is SGHRS, CDR2 YFSETQ. The length of the CDR3 is 12 residues. The chain's CDR3 is CASSRDNYEQYF. Here the CDR3 DNA reads TGCGCCAGCAGCCGGGACAACTACGAGCAGTACTTC.

The V gene is TRBV2, the J gene TRBJ1-1, with D possibly being TRBD1 (6 bases). The germline V gene has CDR1 SNHLY and CDR2 FYNNEI. V was cut by 6 bases and J by 1 base, with 12 bases left in between. The CDR3 runs 14 residues. CDR3 loop: CASRTVRGNTEAFF. As DNA, the CDR3 is TGTGCCAGCAGGACCGTCAGGGGGAACACTGAAGCTTTCTTT.

The gene calls are TRBV6-5 and TRBJ2-7; the match to TRBD1 covers 8 bases. With 7 bases clipped from V and 6 bases from J, the junction kept 14 bases outside the gene matches. CDR3 length equals 15 residues. Germline V gene sequence: CDR1 MNHEY, CDR2 SVGAGI. The DNA of the CDR3 is TGTGCCAGCAATTTGAAGGTTGGGACAGGTTCCGAGCAGTACTTC. It encodes CASNLKVGTGSEQYF.

The gene calls are TRBV27 and TRBJ2-4, with TRBD2 matching 12 bases. The junction had 4 bases not matched to a gene; V was cut back by 3 bases and J by 7 bases. CDR3 length: 15 amino acids. Germline-derived CDR1 and CDR2 are MNHEY and SMNVEV (reference sequence). The CDR3 nucleotides read TGTGCCAGCAGTTTCCTAGCGGGAGGGGGCAACATTCAGTACTTC. Its translation is CASSFLAGGGNIQYF.

The V and J genes are TRBV18 and TRBJ1-5; 8 nucleotides agree with TRBD1. Germline CDR1 reads KGHSH; CDR2 reads LQKENI. With 6 bases clipped from V and 3 bases from J, the junction kept 1 base outside the gene matches. This CDR3 has 13 amino acids. In DNA, the CDR3 is TGTGCCAGCTCGACAGGGGCCAATCAGCCCCAGCATTTT. It specifies CASSTGANQPQHF.

V is TRBV11-3 and J is TRBJ2-1; D is ambiguous. The germline V gene has CDR1 SGHNT and CDR2 YENEEA. Trimming took off 4 bases at V and 5 bases at J, with 9 bases between the two ends. This CDR3 is 13 amino acids long. CDR3: CASSSDTDNEQFF. As DNA, the CDR3 is TGTGCCAGCAGCTCCGACACTGACAATGAGCAGTTCTTC.

This clone has only one observation. The rearrangement joins TRBV6-5 to TRBJ1-5; D is uncertain. Trimming stripped 0 bases from V and 4 bases from J, with 10 bases between. The CDR3 extends over 15 amino acids. Germline assignment: CDR1 MNHEY and CDR2 SVGAGI. The DNA of the CDR3 is TGTGCCAGCAGTTACTCGGCCGGGGTTAATCAGCCCCAGCATTTT. Its translation: CASSYSAGVNQPQHF.

The chain is built from TRBV19 and TRBJ1-5, with TRBD1 matching 12 bases. This CDR3 region has 18 residues. Germline V gene lookup returns CDR1 LNHDA and CDR2 SQIVND (reference sequence). J was trimmed by 3 bases and V by 6 bases; bases with no gene match: 12. Written as DNA, the CDR3 is TGTGCCAGTAGAGTCCGGGACAGGGGGCGAGCGAACAATCAGCCCCAGCATTTT. It is translated as CASRVRDRGRANNQPQHF.

This chain links TRBV7-9 with TRBJ1-1, with TRBD1 identical over 9 bases. From germline, CDR1 is SEHNR and CDR2 FQNEAQ (reference sequence). This CDR3 contains 17 residues. The V segment lost 1 base and the J segment 7 bases; nucleotides outside the gene matches: 13. The CDR3 loop is CASSLVGGTGILVEAFF. The CDR3 DNA reads TGTGCCAGCAGCTTAGTAGGTGGGACAGGGATTTTGGTTGAAGCTTTCTTT.

Regarding this clone: This same CDR3 is encoded by further DNA sequences in the sample. Written as DNA, the CDR3 is TGTGCCAGCAGCGTGGGGCTAAACAATGAGCAGTTCTTC. Translation: CASSVGLNNEQFF. The V call is TRBV9, the J call TRBJ2-1; perhaps TRBD1 as D (5 bases). Germline CDR1 and CDR2: SGDLS and YYNGEE. This CDR3 region has 13 residues. With 2 bases removed from V and 5 bases from J, the gap between germline ends came to 8 bases.

CDR3 DNA: TGTGCCAGCAGCCATAGACAGAGCCATGAGCAGTTCTTC. Amino acid sequence: CASSHRQSHEQFF. The rearrangement joins TRBV12-3 or TRBV12-4 to TRBJ2-1; D might be TRBD1 (5 bases). Trimming took off 6 bases at V and 8 bases at J, with 14 bases between the two ends. The CDR3 is made up of 13 amino acids.

V is TRBV7-6 and J is TRBJ1-1; no clear D. CDR1 is SGHVS and CDR2 is FNYEAQ in the germline V gene. Trimming took 0 bases from V and 3 from J, leaving 8 bases between them. The CDR3 extends over 14 amino acids. Here the CDR3 DNA reads TGTGCCAGCAGCTTAGCCGGGAAAGACACTGAAGCTTTCTTT. Protein sequence: CASSLAGKDTEAFF.

As concerns this clone: Distinct nucleotide sequences in the sample also encode this CDR3. This chain uses TRBV3-1 (or the pseudogene TRBV3-2) with TRBJ2-1; 12 nucleotides align to TRBD2. Germline V CDR1 and CDR2: LGHDT, YNNKEL (reference sequence). The trim removed 0 bases at V and 5 bases at J, leaving 11 bases unmatched. The CDR3 has 19 amino acids. CDR3 protein: CASSQDRLAGGTIDNEQFF. DNA of the CDR3: TGTGCCAGCAGCCAAGATCGGCTAGCGGGGGGGACAATAGACAATGAGCAGTTCTTC.